This T cell receptor (beta chain) was recorded in a study of identical twins. A template switching step contributed a universal primer site, while unique molecular identifiers were present in the cDNA. TCRdb re-derived calls from the 5' RACE reads in MiXCR, one entry per CDR3 protein. The table shows a few hundred thousand distinct CDR3 sequences, with 9.5% to 10% occurring only once. This CDR3 contains 15 residues. The V segment lost 5 bases and the J segment 12 bases; nucleotides outside the gene matches: 10. Overall study findings and caveats: Models underestimated out-of-frame TCR alpha sharing in monozygotic twins.

A remark on this clonotype: Antigen specificity is unknown.

The same specimen was also included in a second study, on yellow fever vaccine responses in identical twins.

The receptor comes from a woman between 18 and 29 years old in good health. This sequence joins TRBV12-3 or TRBV12-4 and TRBJ2-1; 13 nucleotides align to TRBD2. Sequenced sample: PBMCs. The CDR3 DNA reads as TGTGCCAGCAGTCCTGGACTAGCGGGAGTTTCTATGCAGTTCTTC. This codes for CASSPGLAGVSMQFF.